The 5 T cell receptor beta chains listed next were all sequenced from one sample in a study of T cells in Graves' hyperthyroidism and ophthalmopathy (dated by TCRdb to between 2019 and 2020). Library preparation employed multiplex PCR. The sample was run on an Illumina HiSeq 2000. TCR beta CDR3 regions were amplified from RNA transcripts. For the first round of RT-PCR on the TCR CDR3, the HTBI primer set was used together with the Qiagen OneStep RT-PCR kit. In-frame beta chains were kept once TCRdb had trimmed the public reads at Q25 with fastp and called clones with MiXCR. Each CDR3 protein gets just one entry, which takes the most common genes and DNA from the rows behind it. Across this sample there are almost 600,000 distinct CDR3 sequences, with approximately 15% seen only once. The biggest ten clones account for less than 6% of the sample. Sequenced sample: blood. The origin of the receptors is a woman aged 25 to 45 with Graves' hyperthyroidism that later progressed to Graves' ophthalmopathy.

This clonotype was seen a few times. V usage is TRBV7-2 and J usage is TRBJ2-5, with TRBD2 identical over 7 bases. The germline V gene has CDR1 SGHTA and CDR2 FQGNSA. V lost 3 bases and J lost 5; bases outside the gene matches: 15. CDR3 length: 17 amino acids. CDR3 DNA: TGTGCCAGCAGCTTTTGGTTTTCGGGAGGAAGTGCGGAGACCCAGTACTTC. Protein sequence: CASSFWFSGGSAETQYF.

This clonotype was seen ten or more times. The chain combines TRBV2 with TRBJ2-5; no definite D call. Trimming cost V 6 bases and J 3 bases, with 5 bases left between them. CDR1 is SNHLY and CDR2 is FYNNEI in the germline V gene. This CDR3 is built from 11 residues. This CDR3 reads CASRQEETQYF. As DNA, the CDR3 is TGTGCCAGCAGACAAGAAGAGACCCAGTACTTC.

This clonotype was counted only a few times. The chain couples TRBV5-1 to TRBJ2-7; D gene unclear. This CDR3 contains 13 residues. Germline lookup yields CDR1 SGHRS and CDR2 YFSETQ. V was trimmed by 0 bases and J by 7 bases, leaving 11 bases between them. The CDR3 loop is CASSLEGSVEQYF. DNA of the CDR3: TGCGCCAGCAGCTTGGAAGGCAGCGTTGAGCAGTACTTC. Drawing the rest from reference TRBV5-1 and TRBJ2-7, the complete variable domain is KAGVTQTPRYLIKTRGQQVTLSCSPISGHRSVSWYQQTPGQGLQFLFEYFSETQRNKGNFPGRFSGRQFSNSRSEMNVSTLELGDSALYLCASSLEGSVEQYFGPGTRLTVT.

This clonotype has a handful of counts. The rearrangement joins TRBV10-3 to TRBJ2-7; 8 bases are shared with TRBD1. This CDR3 contains 16 residues. CDR1 and CDR2 from the germline V gene are ENHRY and SYGVKD. The V segment lost 7 bases and the J segment 1 base; nucleotides outside the gene matches: 12. The CDR3 DNA reads TGTGCCATCAAAGTCGGACAGGGCCTAGATTCCTACGAGCAGTACTTC. Its protein is CAIKVGQGLDSYEQYF.

This clonotype was recorded a few times. The rearrangement uses TRBV7-9 and TRBJ1-1; possibly TRBD1 for D (6 bases). The CDR3 totals 15 residues. The germline V gene encodes CDR1 SEHNR and CDR2 FQNEAQ (reference sequence). Trimming stripped 5 bases from V and 0 bases from J, with 13 bases between. In DNA, the CDR3 is TGTGCCAGCAGCCCCTGGACAGCAATGAACACTGAAGCTTTCTTT. Translating gives CASSPWTAMNTEAFF. Filled out from reference TRBV7-9 and TRBJ1-1, the complete variable domain reads DTGVSQNPRHKITKRGQNVTFRCDPISEHNRLYWYRQTLGQGPEFLTYFQNEAQLEKSRLLSDRFSAERPKGSFSTLEIQRTEQGDSAMYLCASSPWTAMNTEAFFGQGTRLTVV.